This T cell receptor (beta chain) is from a study of Ad26.COV2.S vaccination and SARS-CoV-2 variants. Turning to the study itself: Ad26.COV2.S shots went into the muscle once or twice, 56 days apart.

Treatment given: 15 to 20 received Ad26.COV2.S at low or high dose, single or two shots; several received placebo; per-sample allocation not given. Sampling took place 63 days after the first vaccine or placebo injection. This CDR3 region has 12 residues. V was pared by 1 base and J by 6 bases, with 3 bases between. Germline CDR1 and CDR2: LGHDT and YNNKEL (reference sequence). With respect to this clone: Its specificity is not known. Other DNA sequences within the sample encode an identical CDR3.

The protocol was immunoSEQ multiplex PCR, while the TCRdb copy is restricted to in-frame clones and leaves out a portion. The sample gives about 680,000 clones, 89% of which show up once; over 1.3% is in the top ten. Study-level results: Spike-specific responses of CD8+ and CD4+ T cells were reported to display substantial breadth after vaccination. Possible underestimation of total T cell responses by the TCR breadth and depth analyses was noted.

The sequence was collected from a person aged 18 to 59 who received the Ad26.COV2.S COVID-19 vaccine or a placebo. This chain uses TRBV3-1 (or the pseudogene TRBV3-2) with TRBJ1-4, with D unclear. Sequences were derived from peripheral blood, sampled in a trial of Ad26.COV2.S vaccine versus placebo. DNA of the CDR3: TGTGCCAGCAGCCAAGTTTATGAAAAACTGTTTTTT. Protein: CASSQVYEKLFF.